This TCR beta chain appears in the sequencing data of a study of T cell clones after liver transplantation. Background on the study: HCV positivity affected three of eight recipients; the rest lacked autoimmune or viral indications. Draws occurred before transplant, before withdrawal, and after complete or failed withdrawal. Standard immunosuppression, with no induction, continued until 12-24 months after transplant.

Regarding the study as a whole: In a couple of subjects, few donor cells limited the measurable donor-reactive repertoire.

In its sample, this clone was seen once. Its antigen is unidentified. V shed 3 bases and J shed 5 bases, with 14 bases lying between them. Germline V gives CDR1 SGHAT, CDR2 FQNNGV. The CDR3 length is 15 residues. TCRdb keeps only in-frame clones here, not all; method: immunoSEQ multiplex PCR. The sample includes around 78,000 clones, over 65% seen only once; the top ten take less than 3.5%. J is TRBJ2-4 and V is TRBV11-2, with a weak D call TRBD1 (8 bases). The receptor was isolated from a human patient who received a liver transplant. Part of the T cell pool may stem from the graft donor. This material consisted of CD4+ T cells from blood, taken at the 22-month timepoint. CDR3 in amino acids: CASSLYTGGENIQYF. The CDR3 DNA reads TGTGCCAGCAGCTTGTACACAGGGGGGGAAAACATTCAGTACTTC.